The source of this TCR beta chain is a study of blood T cells in healthy people across ages. Broader study findings: The fall in TCR beta diversity per million T cells was roughly linear with age.

This clonotype was found many times. The antigen remains unidentified. J was trimmed by 5 bases and V by 5 bases; bases with no gene match: 8. The germline gives CDR1 SGHTA, CDR2 FQGNSA. This CDR3 is built from 15 residues. Using a J-beta primer mix together with a sample-barcoded 5' primer, a second PCR was run for roughly 7 to 12 cycles. TCRdb re-derived calls from the 5' RACE reads in MiXCR, one entry per CDR3 protein. Among about 620,000 distinct CDR3 sequences, 40% to 65% were seen once, and the ten largest hold 13%. The chain carries TRBV7-2 and TRBJ2-3, with TRBD2 identical over 9 bases. The origin of this receptor is an elderly woman in good health. Material: blood. The DNA for the CDR3 is TGTGCCAGCAGCCTTGAGCGGGAGGTGGTAGATACGCAGTATTTT. Translating it yields CASSLEREVVDTQYF.